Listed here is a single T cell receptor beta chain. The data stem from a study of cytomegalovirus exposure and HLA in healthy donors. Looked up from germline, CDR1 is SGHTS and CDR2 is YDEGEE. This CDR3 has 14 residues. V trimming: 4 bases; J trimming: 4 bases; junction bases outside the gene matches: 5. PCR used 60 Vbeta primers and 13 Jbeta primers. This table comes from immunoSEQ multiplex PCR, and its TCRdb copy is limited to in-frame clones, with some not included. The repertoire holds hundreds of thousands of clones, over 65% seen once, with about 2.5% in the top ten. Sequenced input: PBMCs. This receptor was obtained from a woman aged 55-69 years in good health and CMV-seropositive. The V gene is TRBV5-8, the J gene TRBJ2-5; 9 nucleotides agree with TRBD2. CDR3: CASSRQTSGETQYF. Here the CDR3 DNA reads TGTGCCAGCAGCCGACAGACTAGCGGAGAGACCCAGTACTTC.